This is a list of T cell receptor beta chains from one sample in a study of T cells in localized non-small cell lung cancer. Assay: immunoSEQ multiplex PCR; the TCRdb copy retains only in-frame clones and omits some. The repertoire holds about 54,000 clones, with about 80% as singletons. The sequencing here drew on peripheral blood, taken before any cancer treatment. The receptors stem from a female donor aged 60 or older with stage II squamous cell lung carcinoma. CDR3s include the opening cysteine and the closing phenylalanine or tryptophan. Fields, in order: V gene, J gene, clone size, D gene, CDR3 protein, CDR3 DNA. A D gene is named only where the DNA matches it firmly. Clone size is shown for a subset of rows, as once, few, many or a class of expanded clone.

v_call: TRBV7-9
j_call: TRBJ1-3
clone_size: once
d_call: .
cdr3_aa: CASPDRGLSGNTIYF
cdr3_nt: TGTGCCAGCCCGGACCGGGGGCTCTCTGGAAACACCATATATTTT

v_call: TRBV14
j_call: TRBJ1-6
clone_size: .
d_call: .
cdr3_aa: CASSQDRRTPLHF
cdr3_nt: TGTGCCAGCAGCCAAGATAGACGCACTCCCCTCCACTTT

v_call: TRBV2
j_call: TRBJ2-3
clone_size: .
d_call: .
cdr3_aa: CASSEMRGRTDTQYF
cdr3_nt: TGTGCCAGCAGTGAGATGCGGGGGCGCACAGATACGCAGTATTTT

v_call: TRBV7-8
j_call: TRBJ1-5
clone_size: once
d_call: .
cdr3_aa: CASSSQTAGNQPQHF
cdr3_nt: TGTGCCAGCAGCTCCCAGACAGCGGGCAATCAGCCCCAGCATTTT

v_call: TRBV9
j_call: TRBJ2-1
clone_size: .
d_call: .
cdr3_aa: CASSVGARSNEQFF
cdr3_nt: TGTGCCAGCAGCGTAGGGGCGAGGAGCAATGAGCAGTTCTTC

v_call: TRBV5-1
j_call: TRBJ1-1
clone_size: .
d_call: .
cdr3_aa: CASSELGVVGTEAFF
cdr3_nt: TGCGCCAGCAGCGAACTCGGGGTTGTCGGCACTGAAGCTTTCTTT

v_call: TRBV10-3
j_call: TRBJ1-5
clone_size: .
d_call: TRBD1
cdr3_aa: CATTGISNQPQHF
cdr3_nt: TGTGCCACGACAGGGATTAGCAATCAGCCCCAGCATTTT

v_call: TRBV7-8
j_call: TRBJ1-1
clone_size: .
d_call: TRBD1
cdr3_aa: CASSSGTVNTEAFF
cdr3_nt: TGTGCCAGCAGCTCCGGGACAGTGAACACTGAAGCTTTCTTT

v_call: TRBV5-1
j_call: TRBJ2-5
clone_size: .
d_call: TRBD2
cdr3_aa: CASSLSGGAIETQYF
cdr3_nt: TGCGCCAGCAGCTTAAGCGGGGGGGCTATCGAGACCCAGTACTTC

v_call: TRBV27
j_call: TRBJ2-3
clone_size: .
d_call: TRBD2
cdr3_aa: CASSFSGGLEDTQYF
cdr3_nt: TGTGCCAGCAGTTTTAGCGGGGGGCTGGAGGATACGCAGTATTTT

v_call: TRBV30
j_call: TRBJ1-2
clone_size: .
d_call: TRBD1
cdr3_aa: CAWSRDRASSNYGYTF
cdr3_nt: TGTGCCTGGAGCCGGGACAGGGCCAGCAGCAACTATGGCTACACCTTC

v_call: TRBV30
j_call: TRBJ1-3
clone_size: few
d_call: .
cdr3_aa: CAWSAGGGGNTIYF
cdr3_nt: TGTGCCTGGAGTGCGGGGGGAGGTGGAAACACCATATATTTT

v_call: TRBV19
j_call: TRBJ1-5
clone_size: once
d_call: .
cdr3_aa: CASSSGRYQPQHF
cdr3_nt: TGTGCCAGTAGTAGTGGAAGGTATCAGCCCCAGCATTTT